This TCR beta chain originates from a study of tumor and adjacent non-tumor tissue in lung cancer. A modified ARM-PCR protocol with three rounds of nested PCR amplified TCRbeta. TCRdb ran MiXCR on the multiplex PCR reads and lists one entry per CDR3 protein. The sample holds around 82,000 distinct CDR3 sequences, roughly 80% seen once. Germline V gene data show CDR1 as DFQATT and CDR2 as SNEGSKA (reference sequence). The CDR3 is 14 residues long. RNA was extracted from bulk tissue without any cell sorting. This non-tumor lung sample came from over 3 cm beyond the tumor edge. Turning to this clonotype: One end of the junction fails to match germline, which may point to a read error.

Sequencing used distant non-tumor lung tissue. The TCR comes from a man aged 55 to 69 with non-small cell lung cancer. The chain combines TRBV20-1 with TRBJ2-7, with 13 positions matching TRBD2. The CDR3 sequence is CSAVGLAGIYEEHF. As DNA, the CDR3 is TGCAGTGCGGTGGGACTAGCGGGAATCTACGAGGAGCACTTC.